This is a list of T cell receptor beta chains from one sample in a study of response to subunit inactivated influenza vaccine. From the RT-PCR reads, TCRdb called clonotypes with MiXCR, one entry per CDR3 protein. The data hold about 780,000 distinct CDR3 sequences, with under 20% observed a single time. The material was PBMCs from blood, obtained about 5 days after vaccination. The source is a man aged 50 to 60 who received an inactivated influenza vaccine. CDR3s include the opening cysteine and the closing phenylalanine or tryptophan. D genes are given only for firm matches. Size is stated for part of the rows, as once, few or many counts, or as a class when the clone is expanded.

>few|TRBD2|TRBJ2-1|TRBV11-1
CASSLPPRLAGYRNEQFF
TGTGCCAGCAGCTTGCCCCCTCGGCTAGCGGGATATCGGAATGAGCAGTTCTTC
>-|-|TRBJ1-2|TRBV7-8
CASSQGGLVGYTF
TGTGCCAGCAGCCAAGGGGGTTTAGTTGGCTACACCTTC
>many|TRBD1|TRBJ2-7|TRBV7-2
CASSQDRGAYEQYF
TGTGCCAGCAGTCAAGACAGGGGAGCCTACGAGCAGTACTTC
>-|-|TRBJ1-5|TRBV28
CASSFSVRGGGQPQHF
TGTGCCAGCAGTTTCTCGGTCAGGGGCGGAGGTCAGCCCCAGCATTTT
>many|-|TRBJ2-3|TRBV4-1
CASSQDMGKGSTDTQYF
TGCGCCAGCAGCCAAGATATGGGCAAGGGAAGCACAGATACGCAGTATTTT
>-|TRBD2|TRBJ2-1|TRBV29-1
CSVVKALAGGRNEQFF
TGCAGCGTTGTGAAGGCTCTAGCGGGAGGGAGGAATGAGCAGTTCTTC
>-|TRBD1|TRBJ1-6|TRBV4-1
CASSQVPTGTGYRSPLHF
TGCGCCAGCAGCCAAGTGCCGACCGGGACAGGGTATCGTTCACCCCTCCACTTT
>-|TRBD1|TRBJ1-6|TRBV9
CASSEGQGGYSPLHF
TGTGCCAGCAGCGAAGGACAGGGTGGTTACTCACCCCTCCACTTT
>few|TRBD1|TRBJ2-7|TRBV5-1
CASSSVTGVRFQEQYF
TGCGCCAGCAGCTCCGTGACAGGGGTCCGATTCCAAGAGCAGTACTTC
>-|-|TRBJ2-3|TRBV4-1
CASSQETDSTDTQYF
TGCGCCAGCAGCCAAGAGACAGATAGCACAGATACGCAGTATTTT
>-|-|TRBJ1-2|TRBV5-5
CASSPGAGGSRIYGYTF
TGTGCCAGCAGCCCGGGAGCGGGAGGATCGAGAATCTATGGCTACACCTTC
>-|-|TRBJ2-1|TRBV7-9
CASTRRDFRNEQFF
TGTGCCAGCACCCGAAGGGATTTTCGGAATGAGCAGTTCTTC
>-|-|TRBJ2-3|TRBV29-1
CSVGGRGTDTQYF
TGCAGCGTTGGAGGACGGGGCACAGATACGCAGTATTTT
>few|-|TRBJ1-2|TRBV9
CASSPRVGAYYGYTF
TGTGCCAGCAGCCCTCGGGTTGGGGCCTACTATGGCTACACCTTC
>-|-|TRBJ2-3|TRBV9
CASSVATNTDTQYF
TGTGCCAGCAGCGTAGCTACCAACACAGATACGCAGTATTTT
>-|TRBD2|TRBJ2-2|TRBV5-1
CASSMTSGATGELFF
TGCGCCAGCAGCATGACTAGCGGGGCAACCGGGGAGCTGTTTTTT